Listed here are 9 T cell receptor beta chains from one sample, sequenced in a study of blood T cell repertoires in COVID-19. Profiled with immunoSEQ multiplex PCR; TCRdb holds only in-frame clones, not every one. Among about 170,000 clones listed, under 80% were seen once. Material: peripheral blood. The receptors derive from a man between 65 and 80 years old with acute or convalescent COVID-19.

This clone has more than one count but fewer than ten. The rearrangement uses TRBV27 and TRBJ2-7, with 7 nucleotides matching TRBD1. This CDR3 has 15 amino acids. Germline CDR1 is MNHEY and CDR2 is SMNVEV (reference sequence). V lost 6 bases, J lost 2 bases, and 10 bases stayed unmatched. The CDR3 region is CASRSRPTGTYEQYF. In nucleotides, the CDR3 is TGTGCCAGCAGATCTCGACCGACAGGGACCTACGAGCAGTACTTC.

This clone was seen once. With a much larger clone just one base away, this may be a read error. The rearrangement joins TRBV12-3 or TRBV12-4 to TRBJ1-4; D gene uncertain. The V end lost 3 bases, the J end lost 7 bases, and 6 bases lay between the germline ends. This CDR3 contains 12 residues. The CDR3 reads CASSFPVEKLFF. CDR3 nucleotide sequence: TGTGCCAGCAGTTTCCCAGTTGAAAAACTGTTTTTT.

The chain combines TRBV7-2 with TRBJ2-1; perhaps TRBD2 as D (6 bases). Trimming removed 1 base at V and 9 bases at J, with 10 bases between. Germline loops: CDR1 SGHTA, CDR2 FQGNSA. The CDR3 spans 13 residues. This chain's CDR3 is CASSLGGDFEQFF. As DNA, the CDR3 is TGTGCCAGCAGCTTAGGCGGGGACTTTGAGCAGTTCTTC. Looking up the rest from reference TRBV7-2 and TRBJ2-1 gives the full variable domain: GAGVSQSPSNKVTEKGKDVELRCDPISGHTALYWYRQSLGQGLEFLIYFQGNSAPDKSGLPSDRFSAERTGGSVSTLTIQRTQQEDSAVYLCASSLGGDFEQFFGPGTRLTVL.

This clone has at least ten counts. The genes are TRBV2 and TRBJ1-2; 8 nucleotides match TRBD1. The CDR3 runs to 14 residues. Germline V gene sequence: CDR1 SNHLY, CDR2 FYNNEI. The ends lost 6 bases at V and 7 bases at J; junction bases unmatched: 10. Here the CDR3 DNA reads TGTGCCAGCAGAGCCGACAGGGGAGTGAGTGGCTACACCTTC. It specifies CASRADRGVSGYTF.

V gene TRBV28 combines with J gene TRBJ1-2; a possible D gene is TRBD1 (6 bases). Germline values: CDR1 MDHEN, CDR2 SYDVKM. CDR3 length: 15 residues. V gave up 6 bases and J gave up 3 bases, with 17 bases separating them. The CDR3 here is CASSITWGGDYGYTF. The DNA for the CDR3 is TGTGCCAGCAGCATAACCTGGGGGGGCGACTATGGCTACACCTTC.

This clone was observed a handful of times. This chain joins TRBV15 and TRBJ1-2; tentatively, D is TRBD1 (6 bases). CDR1 and CDR2 (germline): LNHNV, YYDKDF (reference sequence). V lost 3 bases and J lost 6, with 11 bases in between. This CDR3 region has 13 residues. The CDR3: CATSSNRVDGYTF. The CDR3, as DNA: TGTGCCACCAGCAGTAACAGGGTAGATGGCTACACCTTC.

The CDR3 DNA follows: TGTGCCAGCACCGGACTGACAGAGACCCAGTACTTC. Protein: CASTGLTETQYF. The chain has TRBV7-9 and TRBJ2-5, with D possibly being TRBD2 (5 bases). Per germline, CDR1 SEHNR and CDR2 FQNEAQ (reference sequence). The germline V and J ends were trimmed by 7 bases and 4 bases, with 10 bases remaining between them. This CDR3 comprises 12 residues.

The chain carries TRBV24-1 and TRBJ2-3, with TRBD2 identical over 10 bases. This CDR3 region has 15 residues. V was clipped by 6 bases and J by 6 bases; unmatched bases: 8. In germline, CDR1 is KGHDR, CDR2 SFDVKD. The CDR3 region has the DNA TGTGCCACCAGTCTAGCGGGAGTTAGTGCGGATACGCAGTATTTT. Amino acids: CATSLAGVSADTQYF.

This chain connects TRBV10-2 to TRBJ2-3; 9 bases are a match to TRBD2. The germline gives CDR1 WSHSY, CDR2 SAAADI. CDR3 length equals 15 residues. V lost 8 bases to trimming and J lost 2 bases; unmatched junction nucleotides: 8. CDR3 sequence reads: CASRRLADTTDTQYF. The CDR3 nucleotides are TGCGCCAGCCGAAGACTAGCGGACACCACAGATACGCAGTATTTT.